The 25 T cell receptor beta chains listed next were all sequenced from one sample in a study of blood T cell repertoires in COVID-19. Repertoires were generated with immunoSEQ multiplex PCR, while TCRdb's copy carries only in-frame clones and drops some. The sample contains about 120,000 clones, around 90% of which appear only once. Sequenced: peripheral blood. The receptors derive from a woman in her sixties with COVID-19, enrolled during active disease.

V is TRBV24-1 and J is TRBJ2-3; no clear D gene. The length of the CDR3 is 14 residues. Trimming cost V 2 bases and J 0 bases, with 5 bases left between them. In germline, CDR1 is KGHDR, CDR2 SFDVKD. CDR3 in DNA: TGTGCCACCAGTGATTCACAGAGCACAGATACGCAGTATTTT. Amino acid sequence: CATSDSQSTDTQYF.

CDR3 in amino acids: CASRGQLYSGNTIYF. CDR3 nucleotide sequence: TGTGCCAGCAGGGGACAGCTTTACTCTGGAAACACCATATATTTT. J is TRBJ1-3 and V is TRBV6-5; 7 nucleotides line up with TRBD1. The CDR3 is 15 residues long. The germline V gene has CDR1 MNHEY and CDR2 SVGAGI. The junction had 5 bases not matched to a gene; V was cut back by 6 bases and J by 0 bases.

The chain is built from TRBV7-9 and TRBJ2-7; 8 bases map to TRBD1. V lost 7 bases and J lost 2; bases outside the gene matches: 7. This CDR3 contains 14 residues. The germline V gene encodes CDR1 SEHNR and CDR2 FQNEAQ (reference sequence). The chain's CDR3 is CASTPGQAPYEQYF. DNA of the CDR3: TGTGCCAGCACCCCGGGACAGGCTCCCTACGAGCAGTACTTC.

The chain is built from TRBV9 and TRBJ1-4; D unclear. This CDR3 comprises 15 residues. V lost 4 bases, J lost 4 bases, and 14 bases lay in between. Germline V CDR1 and CDR2: SGDLS, YYNGEE. As DNA, the CDR3 is TGTGCCAGCAGCCCTCAAAGCGCCGATAATGAAAAACTGTTTTTT. Protein: CASSPQSADNEKLFF.

The chain joins TRBV11-2 to TRBJ1-2, with 10 bases matching TRBD1. The CDR3 is 15 residues long. In germline, CDR1 is SGHAT, CDR2 FQNNGV. The ends lost 2 bases at V and 8 bases at J; junction bases unmatched: 8. CDR3 coding DNA: TGTGCCAGCAGCTTACCAATGGACAGGGGGGTGGGCTACACCTTC. It specifies CASSLPMDRGVGYTF. The whole variable domain, remainder taken from reference TRBV11-2 and TRBJ1-2, is EAGVAQSPRYKIIEKRQSVAFWCNPISGHATLYWYQQILGQGPKLLIQFQNNGVVDDSQLPKDRFSAERLKGVDSTLKIQPAKLEDSAVYLCASSLPMDRGVGYTFGSGTRLTVV.

The rearrangement uses TRBV6-5 and TRBJ1-2, with D possibly matching TRBD1 (5 bases). Per germline, CDR1 MNHEY and CDR2 SVGAGI. V dropped 9 bases and J dropped 5 bases, with 19 bases sitting between them. This CDR3 is 14 amino acids long. Here the CDR3 DNA reads TGTGCCAGTACCGGGACTCCCGCGCGGTATGGCTACACCTTC. As protein: CASTGTPARYGYTF.

The chain has TRBV7-9 and TRBJ2-7, with a tentative D call TRBD2 (5 bases). Germline V gives CDR1 SEHNR, CDR2 FQNEAQ (reference sequence). V lost 1 base, J lost 0 bases, and 19 bases lay in between. The CDR3 runs to 18 residues. The CDR3 region is CASSLVRDLVGSSYEQYF. DNA of the CDR3: TGTGCCAGCAGCTTAGTACGAGATTTGGTGGGGAGCTCCTACGAGCAGTACTTC.

V and J are TRBV5-8 and TRBJ1-2, with D possibly being TRBD1 (6 bases). Trimming cost V 4 bases and J 4 bases, with 20 bases left between them. Germline lookup yields CDR1 SGHTS and CDR2 YDEGEE. The CDR3 is made up of 16 amino acids. CDR3 sequence reads: CASSHVSGAHLYGYTF. In DNA, the CDR3 is TGTGCCAGCAGCCACGTCTCAGGGGCTCACCTCTATGGCTACACCTTC.

The chain links TRBV6-1 to TRBJ1-5, with D tentatively TRBD1 (6 bases). The CDR3 spans 13 residues. The germline V gene encodes CDR1 MNHNS and CDR2 SASEGT. The V end lost 4 bases, the J end lost 5 bases, and 9 bases lay between the germline ends. The CDR3 sequence is CASSGAGDQPQHF. CDR3 coding DNA: TGTGCCAGCAGTGGAGCAGGGGATCAGCCCCAGCATTTT.

The chain employs TRBV7-9 and TRBJ1-2; 7 nucleotides line up with TRBD1. Trimming took 5 bases from V and 8 from J; bases not matched to a gene: 14. CDR3 length: 15 amino acids. Germline CDR1 and CDR2: SEHNR and FQNEAQ (reference sequence). The CDR3 loop reads CASSPFNTGAGGYTF. DNA of the CDR3: TGTGCCAGCAGCCCCTTTAATACAGGGGCGGGAGGCTACACCTTC.

The chain uses TRBV27 and TRBJ1-3; D call uncertain. Trimming removed 4 bases at V and 0 bases at J, with 22 bases between. This CDR3 comprises 19 residues. Germline CDR1 and CDR2: MNHEY and SMNVEV (reference sequence). The CDR3 DNA is TGTGCCAGCAGTTCTCGGGTGGATTATCTCTCCCCCTCTGGAAACACCATATATTTT. Translated, it gives CASSSRVDYLSPSGNTIYF.

The chain joins TRBV6-1 to TRBJ1-1; D is possibly TRBD1 (5 bases). Germline V gene lookup returns CDR1 MNHNS and CDR2 SASEGT. CDR3 length equals 16 residues. The V and J ends lost 3 bases and 4 bases respectively, with 18 bases between them. CDR3: CASSEILGLLGTEAFF. The CDR3 DNA sequence: TGTGCCAGCAGTGAGATTCTGGGGCTCTTAGGCACTGAAGCTTTCTTT.

The chain joins TRBV7-9 to TRBJ2-7; 9 bases match TRBD1. CDR1 is SEHNR, CDR2 FQNEAQ, per germline (reference sequence). This CDR3 region has 15 residues. The V gene end was trimmed by 3 bases and the J gene end by 3 bases; junction bases not matched to a gene: 6. CDR3 in DNA: TGTGCCAGCAGCTTGGGAGTGACAGGGGGCTACGAGCAGTACTTC. It encodes CASSLGVTGGYEQYF.

The chain uses TRBV14 and TRBJ2-1, with D perhaps matching TRBD1 (5 bases). Trimming shortened V by 4 bases and J by 6 bases, and 7 bases separated the two germline ends. Germline V lookup: CDR1 SGHDN, CDR2 FVKESK. The CDR3 runs to 12 residues. The DNA of the CDR3 is TGTGCCAGCAGCCCTCAGGGCAATGAGCAGTTCTTC. Protein product: CASSPQGNEQFF.

The genes are TRBV5-8 and TRBJ1-5; D is ambiguous. The CDR3 contains 15 residues. V was shortened by 0 bases and J by 3 bases, with 10 bases between the two germline ends. Germline CDR1 and CDR2: SGHTS and YDEGEE. Here the CDR3 reads CASSLGAGDNQPQHF. DNA for the CDR3: TGTGCCAGCAGCTTGGGGGCCGGGGACAATCAGCCCCAGCATTTT.

V and J are TRBV11-2 and TRBJ1-1, with D uncertain. The V gene's germline CDR1 is SGHAT and CDR2 FQNNGV. Trimming took off 1 base at V and 5 bases at J, with 11 bases between the two ends. The CDR3 spans 14 residues. The CDR3 sequence: CASSLGRGGTEAFF. Written as DNA, the CDR3 is TGTGCCAGCAGCTTAGGCAGAGGAGGGACTGAAGCTTTCTTT.

This clone was seen a single time. V is TRBV7-7 and J is TRBJ2-1, with 9 positions matching TRBD1. V was clipped by 0 bases and J by 9 bases; unmatched bases: 3. This CDR3 has 14 amino acids. CDR1 SSHAT and CDR2 FNYEAQ come from the germline V gene (reference sequence). CDR3 sequence reads: CASSLAGTGTEQFF. CDR3 coding DNA: TGTGCCAGCAGCTTAGCCGGGACAGGGACTGAGCAGTTCTTC.

Concerning this clone: Additional DNA sequences in this sample encode the identical CDR3. The rearrangement uses TRBV9 and TRBJ1-1; TRBD1 might be the D (6 bases). Trimming shortened V by 3 bases and J by 5 bases, and 8 bases separated the two germline ends. There are 12 residues in the CDR3. The germline V gene encodes CDR1 SGDLS and CDR2 YYNGEE. CDR3 sequence: CASSAQGTEAFF. CDR3 bases: TGTGCCAGCAGCGCCCAGGGGACTGAAGCTTTCTTT.

V gene TRBV25-1 combines with J gene TRBJ2-3; 8 bases agree with TRBD1. The germline gives CDR1 MGHDK, CDR2 SYGVNS. Unmatched junction bases numbered 6, after V lost 5 bases and J lost 2 bases. The CDR3 has 15 residues. CDR3 nucleotides: TGTGCCAGCAGTCCAGGGGGCGCCTACACAGATACGCAGTATTTT. Encoded protein: CASSPGGAYTDTQYF.

The chain has TRBV4-1 and TRBJ2-1; 7 bases fit TRBD2. The CDR3 loop spans 14 amino acids. V lost 6 bases, J lost 1 base, and 3 bases stayed unmatched. Germline CDR1 reads MGHRA; CDR2 reads YSYEKL. CDR3 amino acids: CASRPGLSYNEQFF. The CDR3 nucleotides read TGCGCCAGCAGACCGGGACTATCCTACAATGAGCAGTTCTTC.

The chain couples TRBV19 to TRBJ1-1; 8 nucleotides line up with TRBD1. V was pared by 3 bases and J by 5 bases, with 5 bases of the junction left unmatched. The CDR3 consists of 14 residues. CDR1 and CDR2 (germline): LNHDA, SQIVND (reference sequence). The CDR3 sequence: CASSISGGVTEAFF. The CDR3 nucleotides read TGTGCCAGTAGTATTTCAGGGGGCGTTACTGAAGCTTTCTTT.

The chain combines TRBV9 with TRBJ2-7; TRBD2 is a possible D gene (5 bases). Germline CDR1 SGDLS, CDR2 YYNGEE. The CDR3 length is 14 residues. V was cut by 0 bases and J by 6 bases, with 13 bases left in between. The CDR3 loop is CASSVESSRGEQYF. CDR3 sequence (DNA): TGTGCCAGCAGCGTAGAGTCTAGCCGGGGCGAGCAGTACTTC. The whole variable domain, filled in from reference TRBV9 and TRBJ2-7, reads DSGVTQTPKHLITATGQRVTLRCSPRSGDLSVYWYQQSLDQGLQFLIQYYNGEERAKGNILERFSAQQFPDLHSELNLSSLELGDSALYFCASSVESSRGEQYFGPGTRLTVT.

The chain joins TRBV27 to TRBJ2-5, with 9 bases aligning to TRBD2. V lost 3 bases and J lost 5; bases outside the gene matches: 7. The CDR3 loop spans 15 amino acids. Germline CDR1 reads MNHEY; CDR2 reads SMNVEV (reference sequence). The CDR3 region is CASSFIAGGQETQYF. The CDR3 DNA follows: TGTGCCAGCAGTTTCATTGCGGGGGGGCAGGAGACCCAGTACTTC.

The genes are TRBV18 and TRBJ1-1; TRBD1 might be the D (6 bases). The V and J ends lost 5 bases and 2 bases respectively, with 12 bases between them. The germline V gene encodes CDR1 KGHSH and CDR2 LQKENI. The CDR3 is made up of 14 amino acids. CDR3 DNA sequence: TGTGCCAGCTCATTTCAGACAGGAAACACTGAAGCTTTCTTT. This encodes CASSFQTGNTEAFF.

The chain has TRBV19 and TRBJ2-2; a possible D gene is TRBD2 (6 bases). Per germline, CDR1 LNHDA and CDR2 SQIVND (reference sequence). Trimming removed 10 bases from V and 0 bases from J, with 12 bases in between. The CDR3 sequence is 14 residues long. CDR3 sequence reads: CAIRWGANTGELFF. Here the CDR3 DNA reads TGTGCCATCAGATGGGGGGCGAACACCGGGGAGCTGTTTTTT.